Each of the 3 T cell receptor beta chains below was sequenced from the same sample in a study of shared clonotypes between healthy human individuals (dated by TCRdb to 2020 to 2021). The protocol used for the library was the immunoSEQ multiplex PCR assay. TCRdb holds this immuneACCESS table with in-frame rearrangements only. Some clones are missing; in checked studies, unresolved V genes explain under half, and the rest has no known cause. The sample records over a million clones, 98% to 99% of which are singletons. The ten most abundant clones make up 0.36% of the sample. Specimen: naive CD4+ T cells sorted from blood. Sample cell subset or site, as interpreted from the label and publication: CD45RA+ positively selected. Every receptor here comes from a man aged 25 to 40 in good health.

J is TRBJ2-1 and V is TRBV5-1; D not certain. The CDR3 has 15 amino acids. Germline V gene lookup returns CDR1 SGHRS and CDR2 YFSETQ. V lost 1 base to trimming and J lost 10 bases, with 18 bases between them. The CDR3 reads CASSLLQPNAKEQFF. The CDR3 DNA reads as TGCGCCAGCAGCTTGTTACAACCTAATGCGAAGGAGCAGTTCTTC.

The chain is built from TRBV7-6 and TRBJ2-5; D gene uncertain. Trimming shortened V by 0 bases and J by 3 bases, and 5 bases separated the two germline ends. The CDR3 sequence is 13 residues long. CDR1 SGHVS and CDR2 FNYEAQ come from the germline V gene. DNA of the CDR3: TGTGCCAGCAGCTTAGCGTGGAAAGAGACCCAGTACTTC. Translated: CASSLAWKETQYF.

The chain carries TRBV29-1 and TRBJ2-2; the D gene is possibly TRBD1 (6 bases). The ends were cut back, 5 bases at V and 0 bases at J, with 10 bases in the middle. The CDR3 is 14 residues long. Per germline, CDR1 SQVTM and CDR2 ANQGSEA. The CDR3 sequence: CSVQGPSNTGELFF. CDR3 nucleotide sequence: TGCAGCGTTCAGGGGCCATCGAACACCGGGGAGCTGTTTTTT.